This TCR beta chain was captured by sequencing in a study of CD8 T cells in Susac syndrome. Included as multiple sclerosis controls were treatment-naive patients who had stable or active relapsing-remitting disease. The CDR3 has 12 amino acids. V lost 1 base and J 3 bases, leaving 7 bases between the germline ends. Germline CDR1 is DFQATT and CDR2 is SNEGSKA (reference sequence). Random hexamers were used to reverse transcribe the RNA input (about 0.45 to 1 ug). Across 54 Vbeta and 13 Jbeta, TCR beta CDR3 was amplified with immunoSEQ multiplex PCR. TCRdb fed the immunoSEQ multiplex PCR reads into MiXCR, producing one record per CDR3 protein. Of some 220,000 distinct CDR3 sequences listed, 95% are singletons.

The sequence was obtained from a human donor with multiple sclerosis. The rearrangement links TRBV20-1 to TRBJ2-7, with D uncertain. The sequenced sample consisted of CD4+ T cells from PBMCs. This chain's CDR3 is CSARGDNYEQYF. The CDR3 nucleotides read TGCAGTGCTAGAGGTGACAACTACGAGCAGTACTTC.